This T cell receptor (beta chain) comes out of a study of cytomegalovirus exposure and HLA in healthy donors. Study-level background: An earlier analysis found fewer than 120 million unique TCR beta sequences from approximately 170 million T cells.

Per germline, CDR1 SEHNR and CDR2 FQNEAQ (reference sequence). The CDR3 sequence is 14 residues long. The V end was cut by 6 bases, the J end by 5 bases, with 11 bases between. The PCR employed 60 Vbeta primers together with 13 Jbeta primers. Sequenced by immunoSEQ multiplex PCR; TCRdb stores in-frame clones only, minus some. The sample records about 170,000 clones, approximately 76% being singletons. This TCR derives from a young woman in good health and CMV-seropositive. The sequenced sample consisted of PBMCs. The genes are TRBV7-9 and TRBJ1-6; no firm D call. CDR3 in amino acids: CASSWGADNSPLHF. CDR3 in DNA: TGTGCCAGCAGTTGGGGAGCTGATAATTCACCCCTCCACTTT.